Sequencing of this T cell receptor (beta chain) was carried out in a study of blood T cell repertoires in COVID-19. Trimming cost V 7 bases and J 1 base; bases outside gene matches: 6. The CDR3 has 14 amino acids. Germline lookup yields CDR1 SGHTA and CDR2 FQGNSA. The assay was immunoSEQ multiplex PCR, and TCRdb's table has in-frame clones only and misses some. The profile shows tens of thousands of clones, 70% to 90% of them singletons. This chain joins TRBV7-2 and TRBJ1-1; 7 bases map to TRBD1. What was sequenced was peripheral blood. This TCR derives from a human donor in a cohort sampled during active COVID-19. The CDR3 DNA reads TGTGCCAGCACCCGGGACAGAGCGAACACTGAAGCTTTCTTT. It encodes CASTRDRANTEAFF. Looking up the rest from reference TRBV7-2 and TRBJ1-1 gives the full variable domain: GAGVSQSPSNKVTEKGKDVELRCDPISGHTALYWYRQSLGQGLEFLIYFQGNSAPDKSGLPSDRFSAERTGGSVSTLTIQRTQQEDSAVYLCASTRDRANTEAFFGQGTRLTVV.